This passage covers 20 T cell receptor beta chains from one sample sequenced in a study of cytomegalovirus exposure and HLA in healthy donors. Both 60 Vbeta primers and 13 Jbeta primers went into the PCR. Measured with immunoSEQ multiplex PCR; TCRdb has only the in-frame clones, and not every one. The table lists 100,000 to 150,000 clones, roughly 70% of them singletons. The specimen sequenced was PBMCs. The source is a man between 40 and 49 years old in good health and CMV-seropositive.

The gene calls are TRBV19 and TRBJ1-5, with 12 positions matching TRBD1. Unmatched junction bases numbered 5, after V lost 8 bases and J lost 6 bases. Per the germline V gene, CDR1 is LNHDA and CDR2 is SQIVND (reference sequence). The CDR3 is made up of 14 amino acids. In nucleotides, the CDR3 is TGTGCCAGTGGAGGGACAGGGGGCTCTCAGCCCCAGCATTTT. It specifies CASGGTGGSQPQHF.

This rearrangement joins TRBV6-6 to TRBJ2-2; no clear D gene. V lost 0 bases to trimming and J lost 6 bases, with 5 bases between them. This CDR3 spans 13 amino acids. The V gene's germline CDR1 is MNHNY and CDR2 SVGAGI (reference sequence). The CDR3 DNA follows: TGTGCCAGCAGTTACTCGGCCCCCGGGGAGCTGTTTTTT. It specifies CASSYSAPGELFF.

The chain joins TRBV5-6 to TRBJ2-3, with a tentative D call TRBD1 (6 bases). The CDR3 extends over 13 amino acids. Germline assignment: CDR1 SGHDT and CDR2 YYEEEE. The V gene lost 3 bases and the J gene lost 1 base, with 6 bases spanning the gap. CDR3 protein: CASSWTGTDTQYF. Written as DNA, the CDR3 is TGTGCCAGCAGCTGGACAGGCACAGATACGCAGTATTTT.

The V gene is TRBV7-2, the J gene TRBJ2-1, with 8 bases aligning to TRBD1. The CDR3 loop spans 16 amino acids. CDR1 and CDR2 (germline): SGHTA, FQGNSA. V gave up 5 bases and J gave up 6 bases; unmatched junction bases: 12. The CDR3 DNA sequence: TGTGCCAGCAGCACGTTAACCGGGACAGGAGGCAATGAGCAGTTCTTC. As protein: CASSTLTGTGGNEQFF.

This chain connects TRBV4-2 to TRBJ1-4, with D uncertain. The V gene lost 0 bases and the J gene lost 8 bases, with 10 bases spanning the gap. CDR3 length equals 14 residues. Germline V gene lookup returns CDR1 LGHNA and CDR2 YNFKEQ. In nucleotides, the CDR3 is TGTGCCAGCAGCCAAGACGGGGTGGGGGAAAAACTGTTTTTT. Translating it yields CASSQDGVGEKLFF.

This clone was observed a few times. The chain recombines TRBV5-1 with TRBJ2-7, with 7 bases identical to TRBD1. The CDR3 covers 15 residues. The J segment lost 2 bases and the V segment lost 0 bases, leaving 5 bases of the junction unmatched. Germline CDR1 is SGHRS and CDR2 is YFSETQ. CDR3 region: CASSLGGGSTYEQYF. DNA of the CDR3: TGCGCCAGCAGCTTGGGAGGGGGCTCTACCTACGAGCAGTACTTC.

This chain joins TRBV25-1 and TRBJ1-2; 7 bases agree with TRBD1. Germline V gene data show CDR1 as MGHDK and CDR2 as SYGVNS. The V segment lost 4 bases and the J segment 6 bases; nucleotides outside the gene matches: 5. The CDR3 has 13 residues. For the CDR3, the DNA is TGTGCCAGCAGTGTGTACAGGGGTAATGGCTACACCTTC. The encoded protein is CASSVYRGNGYTF.

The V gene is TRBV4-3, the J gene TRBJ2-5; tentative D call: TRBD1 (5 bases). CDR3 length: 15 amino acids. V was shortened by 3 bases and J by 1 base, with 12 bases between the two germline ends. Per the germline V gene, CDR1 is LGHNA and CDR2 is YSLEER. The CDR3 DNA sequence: TGCGCCAGCAGCCAGAGACCAGACAGCCAAGAGACCCAGTACTTC. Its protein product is CASSQRPDSQETQYF.

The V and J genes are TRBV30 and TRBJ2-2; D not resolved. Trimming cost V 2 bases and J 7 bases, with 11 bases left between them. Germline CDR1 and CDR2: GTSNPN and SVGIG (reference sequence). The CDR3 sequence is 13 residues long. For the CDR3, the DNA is TGTGCCTGGAGTAAGCTAGTCGGCGGGGAGCTGTTTTTT. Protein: CAWSKLVGGELFF.

The CDR3 loop is CASSAGLAHNEQFF. CDR3 nucleotides: TGCGCCAGCAGCGCGGGACTAGCCCACAATGAGCAGTTCTTC. The chain carries TRBV5-1 and TRBJ2-1; 9 bases align to TRBD2. Trimming cost V 4 bases and J 5 bases; bases outside gene matches: 4. The length of the CDR3 is 14 residues. Germline V gene data show CDR1 as SGHRS and CDR2 as YFSETQ.

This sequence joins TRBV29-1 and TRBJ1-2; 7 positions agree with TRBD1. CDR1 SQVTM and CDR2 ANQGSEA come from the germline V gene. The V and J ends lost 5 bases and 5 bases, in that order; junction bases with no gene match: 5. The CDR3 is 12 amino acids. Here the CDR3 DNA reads TGCAGCGTTAGGACAGGTGAATATGGCTACACCTTC. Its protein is CSVRTGEYGYTF.

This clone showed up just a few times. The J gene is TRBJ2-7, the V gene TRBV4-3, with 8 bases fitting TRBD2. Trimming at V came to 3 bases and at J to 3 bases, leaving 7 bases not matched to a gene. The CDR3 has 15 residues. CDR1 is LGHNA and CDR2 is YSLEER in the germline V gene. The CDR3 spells CASSHREGAYYEQYF. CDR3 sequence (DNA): TGCGCCAGCAGCCACCGGGAGGGAGCTTACTACGAGCAGTACTTC.

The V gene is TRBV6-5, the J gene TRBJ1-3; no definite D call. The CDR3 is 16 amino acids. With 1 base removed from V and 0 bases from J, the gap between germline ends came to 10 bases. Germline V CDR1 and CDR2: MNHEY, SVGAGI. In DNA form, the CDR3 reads TGTGCCAGCAGTTACTTTGGCGGCTTCTCTGGAAACACCATATATTTT. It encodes CASSYFGGFSGNTIYF.

In DNA form, the CDR3 reads TGCAGCGTTGAAGAGGGGGCGAATGAGCAGTTCTTC. This sequence encodes CSVEEGANEQFF. The chain couples TRBV29-1 to TRBJ2-1, with D perhaps matching TRBD1 (6 bases). Trimming cost V 0 bases and J 7 bases, with 7 bases left between them. The CDR3 is 12 residues long. Germline V gene sequence: CDR1 SQVTM, CDR2 ANQGSEA.

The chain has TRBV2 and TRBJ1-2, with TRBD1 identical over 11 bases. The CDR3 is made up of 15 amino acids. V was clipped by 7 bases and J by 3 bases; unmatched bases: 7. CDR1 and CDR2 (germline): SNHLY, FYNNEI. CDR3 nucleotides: TGTGCCAGCAATTTGGACAGGGGGCGTGACTATGGCTACACCTTC. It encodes CASNLDRGRDYGYTF.

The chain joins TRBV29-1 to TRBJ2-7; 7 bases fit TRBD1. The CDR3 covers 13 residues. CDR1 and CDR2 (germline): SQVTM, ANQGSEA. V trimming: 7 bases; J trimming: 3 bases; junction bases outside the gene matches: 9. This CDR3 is CSATGRNLYEQYF. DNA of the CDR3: TGCAGCGCGACAGGGCGAAATCTCTACGAGCAGTACTTC.

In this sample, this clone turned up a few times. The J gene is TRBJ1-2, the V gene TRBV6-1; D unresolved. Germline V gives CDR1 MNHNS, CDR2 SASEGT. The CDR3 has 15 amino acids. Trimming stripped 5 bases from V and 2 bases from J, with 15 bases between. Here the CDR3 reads CASSPNPDGNYGYTF. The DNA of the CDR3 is TGTGCCAGCAGTCCTAACCCTGACGGGAACTATGGCTACACCTTC.

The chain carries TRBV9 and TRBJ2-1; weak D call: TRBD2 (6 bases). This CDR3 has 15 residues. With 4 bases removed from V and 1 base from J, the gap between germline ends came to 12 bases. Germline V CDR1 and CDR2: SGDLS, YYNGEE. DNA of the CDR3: TGTGCCAGCAGCCCCCGACTAGTTTCCTACAATGAGCAGTTCTTC. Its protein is CASSPRLVSYNEQFF. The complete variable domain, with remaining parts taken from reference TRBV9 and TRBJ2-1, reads DSGVTQTPKHLITATGQRVTLRCSPRSGDLSVYWYQQSLDQGLQFLIQYYNGEERAKGNILERFSAQQFPDLHSELNLSSLELGDSALYFCASSPRLVSYNEQFFGPGTRLTVL.

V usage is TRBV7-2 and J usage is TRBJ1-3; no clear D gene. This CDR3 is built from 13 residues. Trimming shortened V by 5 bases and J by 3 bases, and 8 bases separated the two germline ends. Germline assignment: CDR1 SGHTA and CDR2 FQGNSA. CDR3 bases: TGTGCCAGCAGCCTAGGGAGTGGAAACACCATATATTTT. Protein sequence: CASSLGSGNTIYF.

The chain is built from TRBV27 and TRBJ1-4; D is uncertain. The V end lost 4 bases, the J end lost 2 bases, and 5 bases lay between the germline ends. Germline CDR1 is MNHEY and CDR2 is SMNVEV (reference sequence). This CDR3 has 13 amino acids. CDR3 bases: TGTGCCAGCAGTTACGGGACTAATGAAAAACTGTTTTTT. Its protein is CASSYGTNEKLFF.